This entry lists 22 T cell receptor beta chains sequenced from one sample in a study of OX40 agonist ivuxolimab in advanced cancers. The repertoire was sequenced with immunoSEQ multiplex PCR; TCRdb's copy has only in-frame clones and lacks some. The table records some 100,000 clones, roughly 80% of them present only once. The starting material was CD4+ or CD8+ T cells sorted from blood, obtained in a trial of the OX40 agonist ivuxolimab. These TCRs come from an adult with an advanced solid tumor such as melanoma, head and neck, liver or kidney cancer.

This chain links TRBV7-8 with TRBJ2-3, with D uncertain. The germline gives CDR1 SGHVS, CDR2 FQNEAQ. Trimming pared 5 bases from V and 5 bases from J, leaving 14 bases between. This CDR3 comprises 14 residues. The CDR3 reads CASSPFLREDTQYF. The CDR3 nucleotides read TGTGCCAGCAGCCCCTTTCTGCGCGAAGATACGCAGTATTTT.

V usage is TRBV6-5 and J usage is TRBJ2-7; the D gene is possibly TRBD1 (7 bases). The germline CDR1 and CDR2 sequences are MNHEY and SVGAGI. The CDR3 loop spans 15 amino acids. Trimming removed 2 bases from V and 1 base from J, with 12 bases in between. The CDR3 reads CASSYLAGGSYEQYF. DNA for the CDR3: TGTGCCAGCAGTTACCTGGCAGGGGGGTCCTACGAGCAGTACTTC.

This clone showed up just once. The rearrangement joins TRBV19 to TRBJ2-6, with D unclear. Trimming pared 7 bases from V and 4 bases from J, leaving 11 bases between. CDR1 is LNHDA, CDR2 SQIVND, per germline (reference sequence). The CDR3 totals 14 residues. The CDR3 sequence: CASKRGIGANVLTF. The CDR3 DNA sequence: TGTGCCAGTAAGCGAGGTATCGGGGCCAACGTCCTGACTTTC.

This clone was detected a few times. V and J are TRBV10-3 and TRBJ2-5; 8 bases fit TRBD1. The CDR3 length is 12 residues. The germline CDR1 and CDR2 sequences are ENHRY and SYGVKD. V was clipped by 8 bases and J by 3 bases; unmatched bases: 2. In nucleotides, the CDR3 is TGTGCCATCGGGACAGGCGAAGAGACCCAGTACTTC. Translating it yields CAIGTGEETQYF.

This chain links TRBV2 with TRBJ1-1; a possible D gene is TRBD1 (6 bases). This CDR3 has 15 residues. Looked up from germline, CDR1 is SNHLY and CDR2 is FYNNEI. With 8 bases removed from V and 4 bases from J, the gap between germline ends came to 20 bases. The CDR3 protein is CASGLQGHLGTEAFF. The CDR3 DNA is TGTGCCAGCGGCCTACAGGGACACCTCGGCACTGAAGCTTTCTTT. Combining the CDR3 with reference TRBV2 and TRBJ1-1 gives the whole variable domain EPEVTQTPSHQVTQMGQEVILRCVPISNHLYFYWYRQILGQKVEFLVSFYNNEISEKSEIFDDQFSVERPDGSNFTLKIRSTKLEDSAMYFCASGLQGHLGTEAFFGQGTRLTVV.

This chain connects TRBV5-5 to TRBJ2-7; TRBD1 matches 8 bases. The CDR3 contains 16 residues. With 5 bases clipped from V and 4 bases from J, the junction kept 14 bases outside the gene matches. Germline values: CDR1 SGHKS, CDR2 YYEKEE (reference sequence). CDR3 loop: CASSPQGVGSGYEQYV. As DNA, the CDR3 is TGTGCCAGCAGTCCACAGGGGGTTGGTAGCGGTTACGAGCAGTACGTC.

This chain's CDR3 is CASSYSGDPGGYTF. As DNA, the CDR3 is TGTGCCAGCAGTTACTCGGGGGATCCGGGTGGCTACACCTTC. This sequence joins TRBV6-5 and TRBJ1-2; possible D gene TRBD1, 5 bases. Germline V gene lookup returns CDR1 MNHEY and CDR2 SVGAGI. CDR3 length: 14 amino acids. V shed 0 bases and J shed 7 bases, with 12 bases lying between them.

The gene calls are TRBV18 and TRBJ2-7, with D possibly TRBD1 on 6 matching bases. The length of the CDR3 is 13 residues. Trimming stripped 2 bases from V and 3 bases from J, with 8 bases between. The germline V gene has CDR1 KGHSH and CDR2 LQKENI. CDR3 coding DNA: TGTGCCAGCTCACCAAGGACAGACTACGAGCAGTACTTC. Residues: CASSPRTDYEQYF.

The rearrangement uses TRBV25-1 and TRBJ2-1, with D perhaps given as TRBD1 or TRBD2 (6 bases each). The CDR3 contains 15 residues. Germline lookup yields CDR1 MGHDK and CDR2 SYGVNS. Trimming shortened V by 2 bases and J by 8 bases, and 16 bases separated the two germline ends. The CDR3 nucleotides are TGTGCCAGCAGTGAAGGAGGACCGGGGGCCGATGAGCAGTTCTTC. Its translation is CASSEGGPGADEQFF. Combining the CDR3 with reference TRBV25-1 and TRBJ2-1 gives the whole variable domain EADIYQTPRYLVIGTGKKITLECSQTMGHDKMYWYQQDPGMELHLIHYSYGVNSTEKGDLSSESTVSRIRTEHFPLTLESARPSHTSQYLCASSEGGPGADEQFFGPGTRLTVL.

The CDR3 DNA is TGTGCCAGCAGCGAAGTCGGGTTCACAGATACGCAGTATTTT. This gives the protein CASSEVGFTDTQYF. The chain carries TRBV7-9 and TRBJ2-3; D remains ambiguous. The CDR3 spans 14 residues. Trimming took 5 bases from V and 2 from J, leaving 11 bases between them. CDR1 and CDR2 (germline): SEHNR, FQNEAQ (reference sequence).

This clone turned up a few times. J is TRBJ1-1 and V is TRBV28, with D tentatively TRBD1 (6 bases). In germline, CDR1 is MDHEN, CDR2 SYDVKM. Trimming left V 4 bases short and J 7 bases short, with 16 bases between. This CDR3 region has 14 residues. The DNA of the CDR3 is TGTGCCAGCAGTTCGGGGGCACAAATGAGTGAAGCTTTCTTT. Amino acid sequence: CASSSGAQMSEAFF.

The genes are TRBV18 and TRBJ1-6, with a tentative D call TRBD1 (5 bases). CDR1 is KGHSH, CDR2 LQKENI, per germline. Trimming stripped 6 bases from V and 9 bases from J, with 18 bases between. CDR3 length equals 15 residues. CDR3 amino acids: CASSPLKQGSSPLHF. CDR3 in DNA: TGTGCCAGCTCGCCCCTGAAGCAGGGTAGTTCACCCCTCCACTTT.

The V and J genes are TRBV18 and TRBJ2-6, with TRBD2 matching over 8 bases. Trimming took 1 base from V and 4 from J; bases not matched to a gene: 6. CDR3 length: 17 residues. Germline lookup yields CDR1 KGHSH and CDR2 LQKENI. CDR3 amino acids: CASSPQRGSSGANVLTF. CDR3 bases: TGTGCCAGCTCACCACAGCGGGGGTCTTCGGGGGCCAACGTCCTGACTTTC.

This rearrangement joins TRBV11-1 to TRBJ2-5; D is ambiguous. Looked up from germline, CDR1 is SGHAT and CDR2 is FQDESV (reference sequence). This CDR3 has 14 residues. Trimming cost V 5 bases and J 2 bases, with 12 bases left between them. The CDR3 protein is CASSPGRGQETQYF. The CDR3 nucleotides are TGTGCCAGCAGCCCCGGTCGTGGGCAAGAGACCCAGTACTTC.

The gene calls are TRBV5-6 and TRBJ2-5, with D possibly being TRBD1 or TRBD2 (5 bases each). Per the germline V gene, CDR1 is SGHDT and CDR2 is YYEEEE. The CDR3 has 13 amino acids. The V and J ends lost 2 bases and 6 bases respectively, with 11 bases between them. CDR3 DNA sequence: TGTGCCAGCAGCTTCCCTGGGGGACAGACCCAGTACTTC. Amino acids: CASSFPGGQTQYF.

The rearrangement joins TRBV7-8 to TRBJ1-4, with D possibly matching TRBD1 (5 bases). CDR3 length equals 16 residues. V lost 5 bases, J lost 0 bases, and 13 bases lay in between. The germline V gene has CDR1 SGHVS and CDR2 FQNEAQ. CDR3: CASSPGTLTTNEKLFF. CDR3 DNA: TGTGCCAGCAGCCCGGGGACCCTCACAACTAATGAAAAACTGTTTTTT.

The genes are TRBV11-2 and TRBJ1-1; no definite D call. The CDR3 is made up of 13 amino acids. Germline V CDR1 and CDR2: SGHAT, FQNNGV. Trimming took off 0 bases at V and 3 bases at J, with 5 bases between the two ends. CDR3 DNA sequence: TGTGCCAGCAGCTTAGAGACCCACACTGAAGCTTTCTTT. This encodes CASSLETHTEAFF.

The V and J genes are TRBV5-4 and TRBJ1-2; 7 bases match TRBD1. The CDR3 totals 13 residues. With V trimmed by 3 bases and J by 3 bases, 2 bases remained unmatched. Germline values: CDR1 SGHNT, CDR2 YYREEE (reference sequence). The CDR3 is CASSSGQHYGYTF. CDR3 DNA: TGTGCCAGCAGCTCGGGACAGCACTATGGCTACACCTTC.

The chain uses TRBV6-1 and TRBJ1-2, with 7 positions matching TRBD1. The germline gives CDR1 MNHNS, CDR2 SASEGT. This CDR3 has 13 amino acids. Losses at the gene ends were 6 bases for V and 6 bases for J; bases not matched to a gene: 7. The CDR3 region has the DNA TGTGCCAGCAGAGGACAGGTTTTCGATGGCTACACCTTC. Protein sequence: CASRGQVFDGYTF.

The chain joins TRBV5-1 to TRBJ2-5; 12 bases are a match to TRBD2. Trimming took 3 bases from V and 0 from J; bases not matched to a gene: 9. The CDR3 is 18 residues long. Looked up from germline, CDR1 is SGHRS and CDR2 is YFSETQ. CDR3 nucleotide sequence: TGCGCCAGCAGCTGGGCGGCTAGCGGGGGGGAGTACCAAGAGACCCAGTACTTC. It specifies CASSWAASGGEYQETQYF.

This clone was recorded a few times. V usage is TRBV30 and J usage is TRBJ1-5; no clear D. This CDR3 contains 14 residues. Looked up from germline, CDR1 is GTSNPN and CDR2 is SVGIG (reference sequence). Deletions cut 0 bases from V and 0 bases from J, with 6 bases between. As DNA, the CDR3 is TGTGCCTGGAGTGTGGGTCTTAGCAATCAGCCCCAGCATTTT. This gives the protein CAWSVGLSNQPQHF.

This rearrangement joins TRBV19 to TRBJ2-2; D unclear. The CDR3 loop spans 14 amino acids. V was cut by 1 base and J by 2 bases, with 5 bases left in between. Germline V gene sequence: CDR1 LNHDA, CDR2 SQIVND (reference sequence). DNA for the CDR3: TGTGCCAGTAGTATAGGGGAAAACACCGGGGAGCTGTTTTTT. The encoded protein is CASSIGENTGELFF.